This passage covers 14 T cell receptor beta chains from one sample sequenced in a study of human T cells and chemical hapten exposure. TCRdb analysed the RACE reads with MiXCR anew, one entry per CDR3 protein. This sample has roughly 180,000 distinct CDR3 sequences, with 20% to 25% found just once. Time point noted: patch test 1, 2 weeks after DPC sensitization. The treatment here: therapeutic diphenylcyclopropenone sensitization with weekly scalp DPC. This specimen consisted of whole blood, obtained in connection with sensitization to the hapten diphenylcyclopropenone (DPC). These receptors originate from a woman between 45 and 60 years old with alopecia areata. Some clones in this sample may be carry-over from other donors' samples.

This clonotype was seen only a few times. The J gene is TRBJ1-1, the V gene TRBV29-1; D call uncertain. Germline V CDR1 and CDR2: SQVTM, ANQGSEA. The CDR3 contains 12 residues. V dropped 5 bases and J dropped 4 bases, with 11 bases sitting between them. This CDR3 reads CSVYSGSTEAFF. The CDR3 nucleotides are TGCAGCGTTTACAGCGGTAGCACTGAAGCTTTCTTT.

The chain uses TRBV20-1 and TRBJ2-3; maybe TRBD2 (6 bases). The germline V and J ends were trimmed by 1 base and 7 bases, with 15 bases remaining between them. The CDR3 totals 14 residues. Germline V CDR1 and CDR2: DFQATT, SNEGSKA (reference sequence). The CDR3 region has the DNA TGCAGTGCTAGAGTTATGGGACTTTCAAATACGCAGTATTTT. Translation gives CSARVMGLSNTQYF.

The chain joins TRBV30 to TRBJ1-5; D may be TRBD1 (5 bases). CDR3 length: 13 residues. Germline CDR1 and CDR2: GTSNPN and SVGIG (reference sequence). V was cut by 3 bases and J by 5 bases, with 11 bases left in between. The CDR3 reads CAWSRGMDQPQHF. The CDR3 nucleotides read TGTGCCTGGAGCCGGGGGATGGATCAGCCCCAGCATTTT.

This clonotype was observed a few times. V is TRBV2 and J is TRBJ1-6; unclear D gene. The germline gives CDR1 SNHLY, CDR2 FYNNEI. The CDR3 loop spans 14 amino acids. V was trimmed by 8 bases and J by 0 bases, leaving 8 bases between them. CDR3 protein: CASSWDSYNSPLHF. In nucleotides, the CDR3 is TGTGCCAGCTCCTGGGACTCCTATAATTCACCCCTCCACTTT.

V gene TRBV20-1 combines with J gene TRBJ2-3, with TRBD2 matching over 8 bases. Per the germline V gene, CDR1 is DFQATT and CDR2 is SNEGSKA (reference sequence). The CDR3 consists of 16 residues. Trimming took 4 bases from V and 0 from J; bases not matched to a gene: 9. This chain's CDR3 is CSANPSASGSTDTQYF. In DNA, the CDR3 is TGCAGTGCTAACCCTTCCGCTAGCGGGAGCACAGATACGCAGTATTTT.

This rearrangement joins TRBV9 to TRBJ2-7, with D perhaps TRBD1 or TRBD2 (6 bases each). Trimming cost V 1 base and J 3 bases, with 14 bases left between them. This CDR3 is 15 amino acids long. Germline CDR1 reads SGDLS; CDR2 reads YYNGEE. CDR3 sequence reads: CASSVRGAEGYEQYF. As DNA, the CDR3 is TGTGCCAGCAGCGTAAGGGGGGCGGAGGGCTACGAGCAGTACTTC.

This clonotype was counted a few times. The chain joins TRBV27 to TRBJ1-1; D remains ambiguous. Germline-derived CDR1 and CDR2 are MNHEY and SMNVEV (reference sequence). The ends were cut back, 6 bases at V and 5 bases at J, with 22 bases in the middle. The CDR3 is 16 amino acids. The CDR3 DNA follows: TGTGCCAGCAGACCCTTGGCGGCTGTTCAAAGGACTGAAGCTTTCTTT. Its protein is CASRPLAAVQRTEAFF.

This clonotype was recorded a few times. This sequence joins TRBV3-1 and TRBJ2-2; no reliable D call. The V and J ends lost 4 bases and 2 bases respectively, with 11 bases between them. Looked up from germline, CDR1 is LGHDT and CDR2 is YNNKEL (reference sequence). This CDR3 comprises 15 residues. In DNA, the CDR3 is TGTGCCAGCAGCCCGACCTCGATCAACACCGGGGAGCTGTTTTTT. Its protein is CASSPTSINTGELFF.

This clonotype was seen a handful of times. DNA for the CDR3: TGCGCCAGCAGCTTGGTGGGACAGGGGATAGATACGCAGTATTTT. The encoded protein is CASSLVGQGIDTQYF. This chain links TRBV5-1 with TRBJ2-3; 10 nucleotides agree with TRBD1. Germline CDR1 SGHRS, CDR2 YFSETQ. The length of the CDR3 is 15 residues. V shed 0 bases, J shed 5 bases, and the junction held 3 bases outside the gene matches.

The chain couples TRBV9 to TRBJ2-5; TRBD2 is a possible D gene (6 bases). Germline V gene data show CDR1 as SGDLS and CDR2 as YYNGEE. Trimming pared 0 bases from V and 2 bases from J, leaving 20 bases between. The CDR3 loop spans 18 amino acids. The DNA for the CDR3 is TGTGCCAGCAGCGTAGTGGGGGAACGAGCGGGCCGTCAAGAGACCCAGTACTTC. Translation: CASSVVGERAGRQETQYF.

The chain employs TRBV5-1 and TRBJ2-1, with 11 nucleotides matching TRBD2. CDR1 is SGHRS, CDR2 YFSETQ, per germline. Germline trimming cut 0 bases from V and 4 bases from J; bases unmatched to any gene: 6. The CDR3 loop spans 17 amino acids. CDR3 sequence reads: CASSLVASGRSYNEQFF. The DNA for the CDR3 is TGCGCCAGCAGCTTGGTAGCTAGCGGGAGGTCTTACAATGAGCAGTTCTTC.

The chain uses TRBV2 and TRBJ2-7; D is ambiguous. V was trimmed by 4 bases and J by 7 bases, leaving 8 bases between them. CDR3 length: 11 residues. The germline V gene encodes CDR1 SNHLY and CDR2 FYNNEI. The CDR3 DNA reads TGTGCCAGCAGTGTTCGGCAAGAGCAGTACTTC. Amino acids: CASSVRQEQYF.

The chain employs TRBV10-3 and TRBJ2-3; D unclear. V lost 10 bases and J 4 bases, leaving 9 bases between the germline ends. Germline V gene data show CDR1 as ENHRY and CDR2 as SYGVKD. There are 11 residues in the CDR3. The CDR3 nucleotides read TGTGCCACCGCTAGGGCAGATACGCAGTATTTT. Amino acids: CATARADTQYF.

This clonotype has a handful of counts. The rearrangement joins TRBV5-1 to TRBJ2-7; 7 nucleotides agree with TRBD1. Trimming took 3 bases from V and 5 from J; bases not matched to a gene: 5. This CDR3 has 13 residues. Germline loops: CDR1 SGHRS, CDR2 YFSETQ. CDR3 sequence: CASSSRQGNEQYF. The CDR3, as DNA: TGCGCCAGCAGCTCCCGACAGGGTAACGAGCAGTACTTC.